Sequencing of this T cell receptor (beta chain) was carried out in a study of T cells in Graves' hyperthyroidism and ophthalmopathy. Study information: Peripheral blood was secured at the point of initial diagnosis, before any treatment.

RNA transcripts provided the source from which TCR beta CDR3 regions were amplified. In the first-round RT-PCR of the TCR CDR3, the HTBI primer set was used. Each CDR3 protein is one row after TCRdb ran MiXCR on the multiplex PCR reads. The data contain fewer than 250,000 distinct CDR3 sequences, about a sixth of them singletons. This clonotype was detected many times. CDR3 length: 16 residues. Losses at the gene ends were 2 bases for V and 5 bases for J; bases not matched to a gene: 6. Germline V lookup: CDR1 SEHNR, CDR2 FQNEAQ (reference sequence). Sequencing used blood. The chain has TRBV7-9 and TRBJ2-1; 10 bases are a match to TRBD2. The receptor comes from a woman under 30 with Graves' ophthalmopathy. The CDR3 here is CASSLILAGVNNEQFF. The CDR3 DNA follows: TGTGCCAGCAGCTTAATTCTAGCGGGAGTTAACAATGAGCAGTTCTTC.